This entry is about one T cell receptor beta chain. Its antigen remains unidentified. This CDR3 contains 14 residues. The germline V gene has CDR1 MDHEN and CDR2 SYDVKM. J lost 3 bases, V lost 6 bases, and 8 bases had no gene match. PCR primers comprised 60 Vbeta and 13 Jbeta primers. Measured with immunoSEQ multiplex PCR; TCRdb has only the in-frame clones, and not every one. There are roughly 120,000 clones in the sample; around 76% occur only once, and 30% lies in the top ten. The data are from a study of cytomegalovirus exposure and HLA in healthy donors. Broader study findings: Earlier results showed most TCR beta V segments being productive about 87% or about 30% of the time.

The chain carries TRBV28 and TRBJ2-7; 7 bases line up with TRBD2. This TCR came from a man aged 55 to 70 in good health and CMV-seropositive. Specimen: PBMCs. CDR3 protein: CASSQAGSRYEQYF. DNA for the CDR3: TGTGCCAGCAGCCAAGCGGGAAGCCGCTACGAGCAGTACTTC.